The entry below gives a single TCR beta chain sequence along with its context. Per the original methods: The assay estimated nucleated cells by amplifying reference gene primers. Here immunoSEQ multiplex PCR was the method, and the copy in TCRdb shows in-frame clones only, minus some. The V and J calls and clone size come from that table; D and trimming were worked out from the DNA. The repertoire includes about 170,000 clones, approximately 90% of them detected once, and about a quarter sits in the top ten. The record originates from a study of blood T cell repertoires in COVID-19. Study-level background: COVID-19 samples collected from the United States, Italy and Spain covered acute and convalescent phases. PBMCs, B-cell-depleted T cells, or T cells were the source of the cDNA or gDNA that made up the material.

Germline loops: CDR1 KGHDR, CDR2 SFDVKD. The V gene lost 2 bases and the J gene lost 4 bases, with 16 bases spanning the gap. CDR3 length: 16 amino acids. V gene TRBV24-1 combines with J gene TRBJ1-2, with D uncertain. The TCR was taken from a man aged 60 to 69 with acute or convalescent COVID-19. Source material: peripheral blood. The CDR3 reads CATSDYPPGGPYGYTF. CDR3 sequence (DNA): TGTGCCACCAGTGATTATCCCCCGGGAGGGCCCTATGGCTACACCTTC.